Here is one T cell receptor beta chain with its context. Its antigen is unknown. These data are taken from a study of post-analysis software for immune sequencing data. General study points: Higher frequency in patients than in controls was seen for roughly 5 TRBV segments, with TRBV5-6, TRBV5-1 and TRBV20-1 among them.

CDR3 length: 14 amino acids. V lost 7 bases to trimming and J lost 0 bases, with 9 bases between them. The germline V gene has CDR1 SNHLY and CDR2 FYNNEI. Researchers reported that TCR beta cDNA libraries carried unique molecular identifiers. MiXCR, run by TCRdb on the PCR reads, gives a single entry per CDR3 protein. In the table there are about 540,000 distinct CDR3 sequences, 34% of which are singletons. Sequencing used blood. This chain joins TRBV2 and TRBJ1-4, with D hard to call. This clonotype originated in a girl under 18 with multiple sclerosis. The CDR3 spells CASMGGATNEKLFF. The CDR3, as DNA: TGTGCCAGCATGGGAGGAGCAACTAATGAAAAACTGTTTTTT.